This TCR beta chain was identified during a study of kidney transplant recipient with SARS-CoV-2 infection (dated by TCRdb to the early 2020s). This clonotype was detected ten times or more. The antigen this receptor binds is unknown. Per-nucleotide qualities are absent, and no much larger clonotype sits a single base away. V was cut back by 2 bases and J by 6 bases, leaving a gap of 13 bases between them. Sequences SGHKS (CDR1) and YYEKEE (CDR2) are obtained from the germline V gene (reference sequence). Inclusive of the bounding cysteine and phenylalanine, the CDR3 is 14 residues long. Of the read, only the CDR3 DNA is kept; its 42 bases are in frame from base 1. TCRdb lists the instrument as Illumina MiSeq. Profiling of the peripheral T cell repertoire was carried out for human TCRbeta genes. The published analysis was carried out like this. Beta-binomial modelling was applied to test for differential clonotype abundance so that variability over time was accounted for. Expanded clonotypes were screened against the ImmuneCODE reference database of SARS-CoV-2-associated TCRs and mapped to viral genome regions. Additional analyses of the repertoire looked at TRBV gene usage, CDR3 length, CDR3 amino acid overlap between time points, clonotype abundance distributions and Jaccard similarity. In-frame beta chains were kept once TCRdb had trimmed the public reads at Q25 with fastp and called clones with MiXCR. Every entry covers one CDR3 protein and lists the most common genes and DNA from its rows. TCRdb's processing, not the study's, gives the V and J calls here. A total of fewer than 250,000 distinct CDR3 sequences appear in this sample, 29% of them only once. Of the sample, roughly 7% falls within the top ten clones.

The sample's time point label is to be understood as: pre-pandemic baseline sample and day 111 after first positive SARS-CoV-2 test. The TCR comes from a male patient aged 25-45 years who had COVID-19 and was a kidney transplant recipient. Where a transplant has occurred, the graft donor may have supplied some of the T cells. This receptor chain uses TRBV5-5 and TRBJ2-3; D gene: possibly TRBD2, on 5 matching bases. The sequencing here drew on a blood sample, taken at baseline and around day 120 from a kidney transplant recipient. CDR3 sequence: CASSLQTGGDTQYF. The nucleotide sequence reads as follows: TGTGCCAGCAGCTTACAGACCGGAGGCGATACGCAGTATTTT.